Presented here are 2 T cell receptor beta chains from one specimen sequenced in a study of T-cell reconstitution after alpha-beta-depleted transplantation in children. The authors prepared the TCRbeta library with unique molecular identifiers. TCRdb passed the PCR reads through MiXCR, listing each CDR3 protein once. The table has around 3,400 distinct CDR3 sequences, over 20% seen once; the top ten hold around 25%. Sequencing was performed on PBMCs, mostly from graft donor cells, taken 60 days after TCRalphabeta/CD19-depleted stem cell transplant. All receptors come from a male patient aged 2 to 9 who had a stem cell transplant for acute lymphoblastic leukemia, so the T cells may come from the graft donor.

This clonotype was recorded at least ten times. The CDR3 DNA reads as TGTGCCAGCAGCAGAGACGCGGAGTCTCTAGGAGAAAAACTGTTTTTT. It specifies CASSRDAESLGEKLFF. The V call is TRBV7-9, the J call TRBJ1-4; unclear D gene. V was trimmed by 5 bases and J by 8 bases, leaving 21 bases between them. Germline loops: CDR1 SEHNR, CDR2 FQNEAQ (reference sequence). CDR3 size: 16 residues.

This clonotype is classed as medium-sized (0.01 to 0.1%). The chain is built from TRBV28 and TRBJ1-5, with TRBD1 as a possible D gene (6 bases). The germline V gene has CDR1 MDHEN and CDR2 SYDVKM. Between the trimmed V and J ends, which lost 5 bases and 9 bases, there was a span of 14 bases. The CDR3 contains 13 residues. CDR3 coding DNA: TGTGCCAGCAGTGGAGGGACACCACTGCCCCAGCATTTT. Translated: CASSGGTPLPQHF.